This TCR beta chain originates from a study of cytomegalovirus exposure and HLA in healthy donors. Both 60 Vbeta primers and 13 Jbeta primers went into the PCR. Measured with immunoSEQ multiplex PCR; TCRdb has only the in-frame clones, and not every one. In the table there are around 80,000 clones, approximately 69% of which are singletons. Germline V gene lookup returns CDR1 SGHRS and CDR2 YFSETQ. With V trimmed by 7 bases and J by 3 bases, 6 bases remained unmatched. The CDR3 consists of 14 residues. As concerns this clone: Its target is unknown.

Study results and caveats: The availability of immune exposure information extended only to CMV serostatus. Later analysis reportedly placed an Asian-associated ancestry cluster below the roughly 680-donor mean in N-insertions. Later analysis found that TCR beta chains associated with HLA were more clonally expanded than other, equally common chains.

Source material: PBMCs. This receptor was identified in a man aged 40-49 years in good health and CMV-seropositive. The rearrangement joins TRBV5-1 to TRBJ2-5, with 10 bases that match TRBD2. CDR3 sequence reads: CASSPGLAKETQYF. The DNA for the CDR3 is TGCGCCAGCTCCCCGGGACTAGCGAAAGAGACCCAGTACTTC.